Listed below are T cell receptor beta chains from one sample, sequenced in a study of cytomegalovirus exposure and HLA in healthy donors. Generated by immunoSEQ multiplex PCR, the TCRdb table keeps only in-frame clones and is missing some. The repertoire holds around 130,000 clones, with roughly 70% as singletons. Sequencing was done on a sample of PBMCs. These receptors all come from a man aged 25 to 40 in good health and CMV-seronegative. The CDR3 runs from the conserved cysteine through the conserved F or W. The order of the fields is D gene, J gene, V gene, clone size, CDR3 protein, CDR3 DNA. D genes are given only for firm matches. Clone sizes are given selectively: once, few, many, or a class where the clone is expanded.

TRBD2 TRBJ2-1 TRBV10-2 - CASSDRDYQDVEQFF TGCGCCAGCAGTGACCGGGACTACCAGGATGTGGAGCAGTTCTTC
- TRBJ1-1 TRBV6-5 few CASSYEGKGKAEAFF TGTGCCAGCAGTTACGAGGGTAAAGGAAAAGCTGAAGCTTTCTTT
- TRBJ1-2 TRBV25-1 - CASSPGEDRGYTF TGTGCCAGCAGCCCTGGGGAAGACAGGGGCTACACCTTC
- TRBJ2-1 TRBV13 once CASSEPPSSYNEQFF TGTGCCAGCAGCGAACCTCCGAGCTCCTACAATGAGCAGTTCTTC
- TRBJ1-1 TRBV7-8 - CASSLEVSFTEAFF TGTGCCAGCAGCTTAGAAGTCAGTTTCACTGAAGCTTTCTTT
TRBD2 TRBJ2-3 TRBV18 - CASSPFLAGDFTPDTQYF TGTGCCAGCTCACCATTTCTAGCGGGAGACTTTACTCCAGATACGCAGTATTTT
TRBD1 TRBJ2-1 TRBV20-1 - CSADLGQEVFF TGCAGTGCCGACCTGGGACAGGAAGTGTTCTTC
- TRBJ2-6 TRBV18 once CATSQTGNNVLTF TGTGCCACCTCGCAGACAGGAAACAACGTCCTGACTTTC
- TRBJ2-1 TRBV6-5 few CASRRQSGFPFF TGTGCCAGCAGGAGACAGTCCGGATTTCCGTTCTTC
TRBD1 TRBJ2-7 TRBV6-5 - CASSYSGQLYEQYF TGTGCCAGCAGTTACTCGGGACAGCTCTACGAGCAGTACTTC
TRBD1 TRBJ1-1 TRBV2 - CASRERTGNTEAFF TGTGCCAGCAGGGAAAGGACAGGGAACACTGAAGCTTTCTTT
- TRBJ2-7 TRBV6-5 - CASSPLDWSYEQYF TGTGCCAGCAGCCCACTGGACTGGTCCTACGAGCAGTACTTC
- TRBJ1-2 TRBV7-2 once CASSLEDSELYGYTF TGTGCCAGCAGCTTAGAGGACAGCGAACTCTATGGCTACACCTTC